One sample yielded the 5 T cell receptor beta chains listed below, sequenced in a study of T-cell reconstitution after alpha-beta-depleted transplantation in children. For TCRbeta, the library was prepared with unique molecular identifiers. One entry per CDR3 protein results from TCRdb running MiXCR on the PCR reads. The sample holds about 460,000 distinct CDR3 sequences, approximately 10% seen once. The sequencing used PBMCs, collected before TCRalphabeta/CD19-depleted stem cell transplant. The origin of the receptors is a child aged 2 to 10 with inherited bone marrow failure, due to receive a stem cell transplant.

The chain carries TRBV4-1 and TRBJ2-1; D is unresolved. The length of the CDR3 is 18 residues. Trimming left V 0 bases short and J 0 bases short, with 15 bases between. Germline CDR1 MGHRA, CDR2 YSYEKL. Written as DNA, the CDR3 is TGCGCCAGCAGCCAAGATGTGGCAGCCAGAAGCTCCTACAATGAGCAGTTCTTC. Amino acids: CASSQDVAARSSYNEQFF.

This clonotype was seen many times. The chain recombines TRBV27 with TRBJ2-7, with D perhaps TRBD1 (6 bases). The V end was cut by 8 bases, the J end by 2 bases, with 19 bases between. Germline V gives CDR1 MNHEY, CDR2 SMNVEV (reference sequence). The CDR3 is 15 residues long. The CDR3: CASPRDQGKTYEQYF. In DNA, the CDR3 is TGTGCCAGCCCTCGGGACCAGGGGAAAACCTACGAGCAGTACTTC.

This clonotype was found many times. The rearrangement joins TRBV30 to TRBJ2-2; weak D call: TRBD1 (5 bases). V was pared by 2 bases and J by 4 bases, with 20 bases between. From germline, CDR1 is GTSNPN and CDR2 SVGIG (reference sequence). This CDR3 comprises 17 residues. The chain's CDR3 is CAWSIRARRGPTGELFF. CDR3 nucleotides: TGTGCCTGGAGTATCAGGGCCCGACGAGGTCCCACCGGGGAGCTGTTTTTT.

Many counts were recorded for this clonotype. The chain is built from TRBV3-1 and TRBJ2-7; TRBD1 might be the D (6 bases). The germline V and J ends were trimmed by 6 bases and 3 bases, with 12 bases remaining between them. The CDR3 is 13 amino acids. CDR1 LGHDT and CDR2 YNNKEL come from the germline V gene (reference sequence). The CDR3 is CASSRTANYEQYF. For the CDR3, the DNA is TGTGCCAGCAGTCGGACAGCGAACTACGAGCAGTACTTC.

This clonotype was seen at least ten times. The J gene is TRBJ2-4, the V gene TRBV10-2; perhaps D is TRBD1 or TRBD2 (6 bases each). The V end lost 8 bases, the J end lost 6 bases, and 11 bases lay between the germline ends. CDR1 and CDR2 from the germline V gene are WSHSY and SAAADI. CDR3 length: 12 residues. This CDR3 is CASGGPLNIQYF. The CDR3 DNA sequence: TGCGCCAGCGGGGGGCCATTAAACATTCAGTACTTC.